The 11 T cell receptor beta chains reported below all come from one sample, sequenced in a study of OX40 agonist ivuxolimab in advanced cancers. Libraries were made using the immunoSEQ multiplex PCR assay. TCRdb provides this immuneACCESS table in a form limited to in-frame rearrangements. Some clones are lacking; in checked studies, under half of them reflect an unresolved V gene, and why the rest are absent is not known. Within this sample are just over 80,000 clones, with 80% to 90% of them counted one time only. The ten largest clones capture around 0.31% of the sample. The sample here was CD4+ or CD8+ T cells sorted from blood, taken in a trial of the OX40 agonist ivuxolimab. The receptor set was obtained from an adult with an advanced solid tumor such as melanoma, head and neck, liver or kidney cancer.

The gene calls are TRBV5-6 and TRBJ2-1, with 7 bases aligning to TRBD2. Trimming cost V 0 bases and J 0 bases; bases outside gene matches: 6. The CDR3 is made up of 17 amino acids. The germline gives CDR1 SGHDT, CDR2 YYEEEE. CDR3 DNA: TGTGCCAGCAGCTTGGAAGTCGGGGGGAACTCCTACAATGAGCAGTTCTTC. As protein: CASSLEVGGNSYNEQFF.

The chain uses TRBV5-6 and TRBJ2-3; tentative D call: TRBD2 (5 bases). This CDR3 is built from 15 residues. The germline V gene encodes CDR1 SGHDT and CDR2 YYEEEE. Trimming pared 4 bases from V and 6 bases from J, leaving 18 bases between. CDR3 loop: CASSPDPRGMDTQYF. CDR3 in DNA: TGTGCCAGCAGCCCGGACCCGAGAGGGATGGATACGCAGTATTTT.

The genes are TRBV28 and TRBJ1-4; no firm D call. This CDR3 is built from 14 residues. The germline CDR1 and CDR2 sequences are MDHEN and SYDVKM. V gave up 6 bases and J gave up 8 bases, with 16 bases separating them. CDR3 coding DNA: TGTGCCAGCAGCCTGACGTTCCCAGTCGAAAAACTGTTTTTT. Protein sequence: CASSLTFPVEKLFF.

As for this clone: The junction departs from the called germline gene at one end, perhaps through a read error. The chain joins TRBV10-3 to TRBJ2-1; 7 nucleotides agree with TRBD2. From germline, CDR1 is ENHRY and CDR2 SYGVKD. The CDR3 runs 15 residues. The CDR3 DNA follows: TGTGCCATCAGGGAGTCGGGACTATCATACAATGAGCAGTTCTTC. Translation: CAIRESGLSYNEQFF.

In this sample, this clone turned up a few times. This chain links TRBV6-6 with TRBJ1-3; TRBD1 is a possible D gene (6 bases). V lost 5 bases, J lost 0 bases, and 11 bases lay in between. CDR3 size: 15 residues. The germline gives CDR1 MNHNY, CDR2 SVGAGI (reference sequence). CDR3 loop: CASSPQGHSGNTIYF. CDR3 coding DNA: TGTGCCAGCAGTCCCCAGGGGCACTCTGGAAACACCATATATTTT.

V usage is TRBV7-9 and J usage is TRBJ1-1; D is ambiguous. The CDR3 covers 13 residues. Germline assignment: CDR1 SEHNR and CDR2 FQNEAQ (reference sequence). Trimming removed 0 bases at V and 1 base at J, with 3 bases between. CDR3 nucleotide sequence: TGTGCCAGCAGCTTAGCGCAGAACACTGAAGCTTTCTTT. Its protein is CASSLAQNTEAFF.

The rearrangement uses TRBV5-1 and TRBJ2-1, with TRBD2 matching over 13 bases. The junction had 3 bases not matched to a gene; V was cut back by 5 bases and J by 4 bases. Germline lookup yields CDR1 SGHRS and CDR2 YFSETQ. CDR3 size: 15 residues. The CDR3 DNA follows: TGCGCCAGCAGTTGGGGACTAGCGGGATACAATGAGCAGTTCTTC. Its protein is CASSWGLAGYNEQFF.

V and J are TRBV19 and TRBJ1-6; TRBD1 matches 8 bases. Trimming cost V 1 base and J 6 bases; bases outside gene matches: 5. CDR3 length: 16 residues. The germline V gene has CDR1 LNHDA and CDR2 SQIVND (reference sequence). In DNA form, the CDR3 reads TGTGCCAGTAGTATAGGCCGGGACAGGAGTAATTCACCCCTCCACTTT. Translation gives CASSIGRDRSNSPLHF.

This chain links TRBV28 with TRBJ1-2, with unresolved D. V lost 6 bases, J lost 8 bases, and 13 bases lay in between. The CDR3 has 12 residues. Germline V gene sequence: CDR1 MDHEN, CDR2 SYDVKM. The CDR3 loop is CASSTDVRGYTF. The CDR3 nucleotides are TGTGCCAGCAGCACGGACGTGCGGGGCTACACCTTC.

This rearrangement joins TRBV5-1 to TRBJ2-1; no reliable D call. Trimming took 2 bases from V and 5 from J, leaving 14 bases between them. CDR1 and CDR2 (germline): SGHRS, YFSETQ. This CDR3 has 15 amino acids. CDR3 residues: CASSFPDIRNNEQFF. DNA of the CDR3: TGCGCCAGCAGCTTTCCTGACATACGAAACAATGAGCAGTTCTTC.

This sequence joins TRBV6-5 and TRBJ1-2; the D is unclear. V lost 4 bases and J 6 bases, leaving 15 bases between the germline ends. This CDR3 is 14 amino acids long. The germline V gene has CDR1 MNHEY and CDR2 SVGAGI. The CDR3 region has the DNA TGTGCCAGCAGTTCCTGGACCGGATTAGATGGCTACACCTTC. Amino acid sequence: CASSSWTGLDGYTF.